This TCR beta chain was observed in a study of T cells in Graves' hyperthyroidism and ophthalmopathy. This clonotype was seen ten or more times. Amplification of TCR beta CDR3 regions was performed using RNA transcripts as template. The HTBI set primed first-round TCR CDR3 RT-PCR. TCRdb re-analysed the multiplex PCR reads in MiXCR, keeping a single row per CDR3 protein. The sample records roughly 250,000 distinct CDR3 sequences, 16% being singletons. Looked up from germline, CDR1 is GTSNPN and CDR2 is SVGIG (reference sequence). Trimming left V 0 bases short and J 4 bases short, with 15 bases between. The CDR3 is made up of 15 amino acids.

This chain joins TRBV30 and TRBJ1-1; TRBD1 is a possible D gene (5 bases). This TCR was recovered from a woman between 18 and 29 years old with Graves' ophthalmopathy. The sequenced material came from blood. The CDR3 loop reads CAWSVGLPRGTEAFF. The CDR3 nucleotides read TGTGCCTGGAGTGTGGGACTCCCGAGGGGCACTGAAGCTTTCTTT.